The 15 T cell receptor beta chains presented below share a single source sample, sequenced in a study of cytomegalovirus exposure and HLA in healthy donors. The PCR ran on 60 Vbeta and 13 Jbeta primers. Profiled with immunoSEQ multiplex PCR; TCRdb holds only in-frame clones, not every one. The sample carries 120,000 to 150,000 clones, 61% recorded once. The sample comprised PBMCs. Receptors were obtained from a male donor in good health and CMV-seronegative.

This clone has more than one count but fewer than ten. The chain is built from TRBV5-4 and TRBJ1-1; 7 positions match TRBD1. The CDR3 runs to 12 residues. Germline CDR1 and CDR2: SGHNT and YYREEE (reference sequence). After removal of 1 base from V and 6 bases from J, the junction contained 0 bases not matched to a gene. The CDR3 region has the DNA TGTGCCAGCAGCTTGACAGGGGCTGAAGCTTTCTTT. Protein sequence: CASSLTGAEAFF.

This clone appeared a few times. In the same sample, other DNA sequences code for this CDR3. This rearrangement joins TRBV7-2 to TRBJ2-3, with 11 bases aligning to TRBD2. Trimming at V came to 3 bases and at J to 3 bases, leaving 5 bases not matched to a gene. CDR3 size: 16 residues. The germline CDR1 and CDR2 sequences are SGHTA and FQGNSA. The CDR3 DNA sequence: TGTGCCAGCAGCTTTAGCGGGGGGGCCGGGACAGATACGCAGTATTTT. Residues: CASSFSGGAGTDTQYF.

The chain links TRBV4-3 to TRBJ2-5; 11 bases align to TRBD1. There are 15 residues in the CDR3. Germline-derived CDR1 and CDR2 are LGHNA and YSLEER. V was clipped by 4 bases and J by 5 bases; unmatched bases: 6. CDR3 residues: CASSRAGQGDETQYF. The CDR3 region has the DNA TGCGCCAGCAGCCGGGCGGGACAGGGGGACGAGACCCAGTACTTC.

V is TRBV7-9 and J is TRBJ1-3, with 10 bases lining up with TRBD1. The length of the CDR3 is 18 residues. V shed 1 base, J shed 0 bases, and the junction held 6 bases outside the gene matches. Germline values: CDR1 SEHNR, CDR2 FQNEAQ (reference sequence). CDR3 amino acids: CASSLVAGQGISGNTIYF. CDR3 DNA sequence: TGTGCCAGCAGCTTAGTCGCGGGACAGGGGATCTCTGGAAACACCATATATTTT.

The chain uses TRBV7-9 and TRBJ1-6, with D unclear. CDR3 length: 18 residues. V shed 1 base and J shed 8 bases, with 21 bases lying between them. The germline gives CDR1 SEHNR, CDR2 FQNEAQ (reference sequence). The CDR3 region has the DNA TGTGCCAGCAGCTTAGGGTTTGGTTGGGGTAGCGGTGATTCACCCCTCCACTTT. As protein: CASSLGFGWGSGDSPLHF.

The gene calls are TRBV6-5 and TRBJ2-7; tentative D call: TRBD1 (5 bases). V was shortened by 0 bases and J by 1 base, with 10 bases between the two germline ends. The CDR3 has 15 amino acids. CDR1 and CDR2 (germline): MNHEY, SVGAGI. The CDR3 region has the DNA TGTGCCAGCAGTTACTCCAGCCGACAGTCCTACGAGCAGTACTTC. This sequence encodes CASSYSSRQSYEQYF.

The chain carries TRBV6-5 and TRBJ1-3, with D perhaps matching TRBD1 (6 bases). Trimming took 5 bases from V and 2 from J, leaving 13 bases between them. This CDR3 has 15 amino acids. Germline V CDR1 and CDR2: MNHEY, SVGAGI. The CDR3 DNA reads TGTGCCAGCAGTCCCTACAGGGAGACTGGAAACACCATATATTTT. Residues: CASSPYRETGNTIYF.

By sample fraction, this clone is medium-sized (0.01 to 0.1%). V usage is TRBV27 and J usage is TRBJ1-5; a weak D match, TRBD1 (5 bases). The CDR3 totals 15 residues. Trimming took off 6 bases at V and 6 bases at J, with 18 bases between the two ends. The germline V gene has CDR1 MNHEY and CDR2 SMNVEV (reference sequence). The CDR3 DNA reads TGTGCCAGCAGGCCCTACCTGGGGGGAGGTCAGCCCCAGCATTTT. Residues: CASRPYLGGGQPQHF.

V is TRBV6-5 and J is TRBJ2-5, with TRBD2 matching over 10 bases. J lost 3 bases, V lost 5 bases, and 6 bases had no gene match. CDR3 size: 15 residues. CDR1 and CDR2 (germline): MNHEY, SVGAGI. The CDR3 region is CASSLSGGLEETQYF. The DNA of the CDR3 is TGTGCCAGCAGTCTTAGCGGGGGGCTTGAAGAGACCCAGTACTTC.

The chain has TRBV25-1 and TRBJ2-5; maybe TRBD2 (7 bases). Deletions cut 1 base from V and 4 bases from J, with 10 bases between. CDR3 length: 14 residues. Germline assignment: CDR1 MGHDK and CDR2 SYGVNS. The CDR3 DNA follows: TGTGCCAGCAGTGAATTCGGGGGGCGAGAGACCCAGTACTTC. It yields the protein CASSEFGGRETQYF.

The chain joins TRBV11-2 to TRBJ1-4, with TRBD1 as a possible D gene (6 bases). The germline CDR1 and CDR2 sequences are SGHAT and FQNNGV. V was cut by 1 base and J by 3 bases, with 15 bases left in between. The length of the CDR3 is 17 residues. In DNA form, the CDR3 reads TGTGCCAGCAGCTTAGTGGTCCACAGGGCGTCTAATGAAAAACTGTTTTTT. Encoded protein: CASSLVVHRASNEKLFF.

About this clone: The same CDR3 also results from other DNA sequences found in this sample. V gene TRBV5-4 combines with J gene TRBJ1-2, with TRBD1 identical over 8 bases. CDR1 is SGHNT, CDR2 YYREEE, per germline (reference sequence). CDR3 length: 13 amino acids. The V segment lost 4 bases and the J segment 3 bases; nucleotides outside the gene matches: 2. The CDR3 DNA follows: TGTGCCAGCAGCCCGACAGGGGACTATGGCTACACCTTC. Its protein is CASSPTGDYGYTF.

This clone was observed a few times. V gene TRBV7-2 combines with J gene TRBJ2-1, with 10 bases that match TRBD2. Germline CDR1 SGHTA, CDR2 FQGNSA. This CDR3 is 16 amino acids long. V lost 5 bases, J lost 0 bases, and 4 bases stayed unmatched. In DNA form, the CDR3 reads TGTGCCAGCAGCCCTAGCGGGGGCCTCTCCTACAATGAGCAGTTCTTC. As protein: CASSPSGGLSYNEQFF.

The chain employs TRBV7-8 and TRBJ1-2, with 7 bases identical to TRBD1. There are 15 residues in the CDR3. Germline V gene sequence: CDR1 SGHVS, CDR2 FQNEAQ. V dropped 1 base and J dropped 2; count of bases not matched to a gene: 4. CDR3 DNA: TGTGCCAGCAGCTTAGGCTCACAGGGGAACTATGGCTACACCTTC. It is translated as CASSLGSQGNYGYTF.

This clone showed up just a few times. This chain connects TRBV9 to TRBJ1-2; 8 bases are a match to TRBD1. CDR3 length equals 13 residues. Germline V lookup: CDR1 SGDLS, CDR2 YYNGEE. Trimming at V came to 3 bases and at J to 7 bases, leaving 5 bases not matched to a gene. CDR3 sequence: CASSEAGQAGYTF. CDR3 coding DNA: TGTGCCAGCAGCGAAGCGGGACAGGCTGGCTACACCTTC.